This TCR beta chain was sequenced for a study of regulatory T cells in long-lasting Graves disease (dated by TCRdb to 2020 to 2022). For the study in its entirety: To count as having persistent Graves' disease, a patient had to have received antithyroid drug treatment for over 5 years with TSH receptor autoantibodies remaining persistently positive. Persistent Graves' disease patients were compared with newly diagnosed Graves' disease patients by peripheral blood TCR sequencing and RNA sequencing. The study was conducted in China and was registered as a clinical trial. A total of around 35 samples underwent TCR sequencing: some 13 from persistent and roughly 20 from newly diagnosed Graves' disease patients. Antithyroid drugs had been taken for ten to twelve years on average by persistent Graves' disease patients in the clinical cohort. Findings and caveats that apply to the study as a whole: More public clonotypes were shared among persistent patients (over 2,500) than among newly diagnosed patients (roughly 1,000). Only the TCR beta chain was sequenced and analyzed. Preferential use of TRBV28, TRBJ1-2 and TRBJ2-5 was observed in persistent disease, whereas TRBV20-1 and TRBJ2-1 were favored in newly diagnosed disease. Compared with newly diagnosed patients, patients with persistent Graves' disease had lower TCR Shannon entropy and fewer highly expanded clones, which suggests clonal expansion. The study examined only peripheral blood because the primary lesion, thyroid tissue, could not be accessed. As a limitation, the authors acknowledged that the small sample size may reduce accuracy.

The time point tag for this specimen amounts to: persistent/refractory GD, antithyroid drugs over 5 years with positive TRAb. For both TCR sequencing and RNA sequencing, RNA was extracted from PBMCs in TRIzol. The diagnosis of Graves' disease followed American Thyroid Association guidelines. The patients came from an endocrinology department in Xi'an, China. Each patient gave 8.5 to 9.5 milliliters of peripheral blood, collected in an EDTA anticoagulant tube. Ficoll Paque Plus density gradient separation was used to isolate PBMCs, and no additional T cell sorting was done. An Agilent 2100 Bioanalyzer and agarose gel were used to assess RNA quality, and a NanoDrop 2000 was used to measure RNA concentration. CDR1 and CDR2, per the germline V gene (reference sequence), are LNHNV and YYDKDF. Inclusive of the bounding cysteine and phenylalanine, the CDR3 is 20 residues long. Just CDR3 DNA is preserved here, 60 bases in frame from base 1. V lost 1 base and J lost 2 bases, and the count of bases not matched to a germline gene is 20.

This clonotype was seen more than once but under ten times. Its antigen target is currently unknown. Nothing much larger sits one base from this clone, and base qualities are not available. Library generation was performed with multiplex PCR. TCRdb names Illumina HiSeq 4000 as the instrument used. To build TCR beta libraries, CDR3 regions were amplified by Arm-PCR using iRepertoire HTBI primers. Before sequencing, the PCR products underwent gel purification. The study's processing was this. Across samples, around 62 TRBV and 13 to 15 TRBJ segments were identified and used for gene usage analysis of CDR3 amino acid clonotypes. COPE and FqMerger were used to merge filtered high-quality paired reads into contigs. BLAST was used to align contigs to IMGT TRBV, TRBD and TRBJ reference genes, with CDR3 defined following IMGT. Clonotypes above 0.1% frequency were classified as highly expanded clones. Repertoire diversity was measured by Shannon entropy, and V-J evenness by the Gini coefficient. A clonotype was considered public if more than one individual shared it. Through fastp at Q25 and MiXCR, TCRdb rebuilt clones from the public reads, retaining in-frame beta chains. Each entry merges the rows of one CDR3 protein and shows their most common DNA and genes. The V and J calls and clone size come from TCRdb's table, not from the authors' own analysis. This sample is represented by about 470,000 distinct CDR3 sequences; around 21% of them were singletons. Of the sample, over 7.5% falls within the top ten clones.

This TCR derives from a female donor with Graves disease. The sequencing here drew on peripheral blood mononuclear cells (PBMCs), taken when the disease was refractory, from a patient treated with antithyroid drugs. The V gene is TRBV15 and the J gene is TRBJ2-7, and 7 junction bases match TRBD1. The DNA sequence is TGTGCCACCAGCAGAGCACCCGCTCGGCAGGGGGTAGGGGCCCCCTACGAGCAGTACTTC. The resulting protein is CATSRAPARQGVGAPYEQYF.